The 25 T cell receptor beta chains reported below all come from one sample, sequenced in a study of graft-versus-host responses after intestinal transplantation. TCRdb keeps only in-frame clones here, not all; method: immunoSEQ multiplex PCR. This table has about 100,000 clones, 90% appearing once. Here the sequenced sample was PBMCs, taken around 68 weeks after intestinal transplant. These receptors came from a human patient who received an intestinal transplant, so some T cells may come from the graft donor.

This clone was observed a single time. This rearrangement joins TRBV7-9 to TRBJ2-5, with D unclear. The last part of the DNA fits TRBJ2-7 better; the J call may be wrong. In germline, CDR1 is SEHNR, CDR2 FQNEAQ (reference sequence). This CDR3 is built from 16 residues. CDR3 loop: CASSFYGQGNSYEQYF. CDR3 coding DNA: TGTGCCAGCAGCTTTTATGGGCAAGGGAACTCCTACGAGCAGTACTTC.

With regard to this clone: The same CDR3 can be traced to other DNA sequences in this sample. J is TRBJ2-7 and V is TRBV9; possibly TRBD2 for D (6 bases). The V end was cut by 0 bases, the J end by 2 bases, with 9 bases between. The germline CDR1 and CDR2 sequences are SGDLS and YYNGEE. The CDR3 has 14 amino acids. This chain's CDR3 is CASSVGGAPYEQYF. As DNA, the CDR3 is TGTGCCAGCAGCGTAGGCGGGGCCCCCTACGAGCAGTACTTC.

The chain couples TRBV19 to TRBJ1-6; D ambiguous. Trimming pared 5 bases from V and 7 bases from J, leaving 9 bases between. The CDR3 extends over 13 amino acids. Germline assignment: CDR1 LNHDA and CDR2 SQIVND (reference sequence). CDR3: CASSWLGNSPLHF. In DNA form, the CDR3 reads TGTGCCAGTAGTTGGCTGGGGAATTCACCCCTCCACTTT.

The gene calls are TRBV7-9 and TRBJ1-6, with TRBD1 matching 10 bases. V was clipped by 7 bases and J by 10 bases; unmatched bases: 10. The CDR3 is 15 amino acids. Germline V gene sequence: CDR1 SEHNR, CDR2 FQNEAQ (reference sequence). The DNA of the CDR3 is TGTGCCAGCAACTCCGATGGGACAGGGGTCTCACCCCTCCACTTT. Protein product: CASNSDGTGVSPLHF. The variable domain in full, completed from reference TRBV7-9 and TRBJ1-6, reads DTGVSQNPRHKITKRGQNVTFRCDPISEHNRLYWYRQTLGQGPEFLTYFQNEAQLEKSRLLSDRFSAERPKGSFSTLEIQRTEQGDSAMYLCASNSDGTGVSPLHFGNGTRLTVT.

The genes are TRBV9 and TRBJ2-5; maybe TRBD2 (5 bases). CDR1 SGDLS and CDR2 YYNGEE come from the germline V gene. There are 15 residues in the CDR3. Between the trimmed V and J ends, which lost 0 bases and 4 bases, there was a span of 13 bases. CDR3 nucleotides: TGTGCCAGCAGCGTAGACCCTGAGGGCCCAGAGACCCAGTACTTC. Translating gives CASSVDPEGPETQYF.

The chain is built from TRBV6-5 and TRBJ2-5, with 8 bases lining up with TRBD1. J gave up 1 base and V 8 bases, and 9 bases lay outside the gene matches. This CDR3 spans 15 amino acids. Germline-derived CDR1 and CDR2 are MNHEY and SVGAGI. CDR3 DNA: TGTGCCAGCGTGGAATATGACAGGGGCCAAGAGACCCAGTACTTC. This codes for CASVEYDRGQETQYF.

This clone was detected only once. V usage is TRBV5-1 and J usage is TRBJ2-2; D gene unclear. The germline CDR1 and CDR2 sequences are SGHRS and YFSETQ. This CDR3 is built from 15 residues. V lost 0 bases to trimming and J lost 3 bases, with 9 bases between them. The CDR3 nucleotides are TGCGCCAGCAGCTTGGTGGCCCCGGACACCGGGGAGCTGTTTTTT. Translated, it gives CASSLVAPDTGELFF.

The sample holds a few counts of this clone. The same CDR3 arises from other DNA sequences in this sample as well. The chain is built from TRBV27 and TRBJ1-6; 9 nucleotides match TRBD1. There are 16 residues in the CDR3. Per the germline V gene, CDR1 is MNHEY and CDR2 is SMNVEV (reference sequence). Trimming removed 4 bases from V and 4 bases from J; junction bases left unmatched: 5. This chain's CDR3 is CASSSGQGTYNSPLHF. The CDR3, as DNA: TGTGCCAGCAGTTCGGGACAGGGAACGTATAATTCACCCCTCCACTTT.

This clone was counted once. This sequence joins TRBV18 and TRBJ2-4; perhaps TRBD1 as D (6 bases). Between the trimmed V and J ends, which lost 3 bases and 8 bases, there was a span of 11 bases. Looked up from germline, CDR1 is KGHSH and CDR2 is LQKENI. The CDR3 spans 13 residues. Here the CDR3 DNA reads TGTGCCAGCTCACCGGGGGCCAGGGACATTCAGTACTTC. Its translation is CASSPGARDIQYF.

The CDR3, as DNA: TGTGCCAGCAGTGAAGAGGTGCGGTACAATGAGCAGTTCTTC. Amino acid sequence: CASSEEVRYNEQFF. The genes are TRBV6-1 and TRBJ2-1; D is unclear. This CDR3 has 14 amino acids. CDR1 is MNHNS, CDR2 SASEGT, per germline. With 1 base removed from V and 4 bases from J, the gap between germline ends came to 8 bases.

For the CDR3, the DNA is TGTGCCAGCAGCTTAGGGCGCGGGGGGGCAGATACGCAGTATTTT. It yields the protein CASSLGRGGADTQYF. This sequence joins TRBV7-2 and TRBJ2-3, with 9 bases matching TRBD2. Germline values: CDR1 SGHTA, CDR2 FQGNSA. The CDR3 consists of 15 residues. V was clipped by 1 base and J by 4 bases; unmatched bases: 3.

This chain connects TRBV18 to TRBJ1-5; TRBD1 matches 9 bases. Per the germline V gene, CDR1 is KGHSH and CDR2 is LQKENI. Germline trimming cut 3 bases from V and 7 bases from J; bases unmatched to any gene: 7. The CDR3 contains 15 residues. In nucleotides, the CDR3 is TGTGCCAGCTCACCCGACAGGGGGAGAGGCCAGCCCCAGCATTTT. Translating it yields CASSPDRGRGQPQHF.

This chain connects TRBV18 to TRBJ1-5; 7 nucleotides align to TRBD1. The CDR3 has 14 amino acids. V lost 3 bases, J lost 5 bases, and 4 bases stayed unmatched. Germline V gene data show CDR1 as KGHSH and CDR2 as LQKENI. In nucleotides, the CDR3 is TGTGCCAGCTCACCCCGACAGGGATATCAGCCCCAGCATTTT. Translating it yields CASSPRQGYQPQHF.

The chain employs TRBV29-1 and TRBJ2-3; the D gene is possibly TRBD1 (6 bases). The V gene's germline CDR1 is SQVTM and CDR2 ANQGSEA. With 2 bases removed from V and 4 bases from J, the gap between germline ends came to 16 bases. The CDR3 has 15 amino acids. CDR3 DNA: TGCAGCGTTGAAAGGAGACAGGAGTATGCAGATACGCAGTATTTT. Translation: CSVERRQEYADTQYF.

The V gene is TRBV6-6, the J gene TRBJ2-3; D gene ambiguous. The CDR3 totals 15 residues. V dropped 4 bases and J dropped 1 base, with 12 bases sitting between them. Germline V gene lookup returns CDR1 MNHNY and CDR2 SVGAGI (reference sequence). The CDR3 here is CASSSRSGGTDTQYF. In DNA, the CDR3 is TGTGCCAGCAGTTCCCGGAGTGGGGGCACAGATACGCAGTATTTT.

The J gene is TRBJ1-2, the V gene TRBV2; D perhaps matches TRBD1 (5 bases). Germline V CDR1 and CDR2: SNHLY, FYNNEI. With 7 bases removed from V and 0 bases from J, the gap between germline ends came to 9 bases. This CDR3 comprises 13 residues. CDR3 coding DNA: TGTGCCAGCACCCAGACAGCTAACTATGGCTACACCTTC. Encoded protein: CASTQTANYGYTF.

This chain joins TRBV4-1 and TRBJ1-1; the D is unclear. This CDR3 is built from 17 residues. Germline V gives CDR1 MGHRA, CDR2 YSYEKL. V was trimmed by 3 bases and J by 0 bases, leaving 17 bases between them. The CDR3 DNA reads TGCGCCAGCAGCCATGCCCCTCCTGCCCGCATGAACACTGAAGCTTTCTTT. It encodes CASSHAPPARMNTEAFF.

This chain links TRBV25-1 with TRBJ1-1, with TRBD1 matching over 7 bases. Germline loops: CDR1 MGHDK, CDR2 SYGVNS. CDR3 length: 13 residues. Trimming at V came to 8 bases and at J to 2 bases, leaving 5 bases not matched to a gene. CDR3 sequence reads: CASDRGGNTEAFF. The CDR3 DNA reads as TGTGCCAGCGACAGAGGGGGCAACACTGAAGCTTTCTTT. The whole variable domain, remainder taken from reference TRBV25-1 and TRBJ1-1, is EADIYQTPRYLVIGTGKKITLECSQTMGHDKMYWYQQDPGMELHLIHYSYGVNSTEKGDLSSESTVSRIRTEHFPLTLESARPSHTSQYLCASDRGGNTEAFFGQGTRLTVV.

This clone has only one observation. The J gene is TRBJ2-5, the V gene TRBV12-5, with 7 bases that match TRBD1. After removal of 7 bases from V and 5 bases from J, the junction contained 13 bases not matched to a gene. The CDR3 has 15 amino acids. Germline lookup yields CDR1 LGHNT and CDR2 FRNRAP. CDR3 residues: CASAQGGGLGETQYF. CDR3 DNA: TGTGCTAGTGCCCAAGGGGGCGGGTTGGGGGAGACCCAGTACTTC.

The CDR3 protein is CASSTTGNPDTQYF. DNA for the CDR3: TGTGCCAGCAGCACCACAGGGAATCCAGATACGCAGTATTTT. The chain couples TRBV6-6 to TRBJ2-3; perhaps TRBD1 as D (6 bases). Trimming took off 6 bases at V and 4 bases at J, with 14 bases between the two ends. The CDR3 totals 14 residues. Germline V CDR1 and CDR2: MNHNY, SVGAGI (reference sequence).

In this sample, this clone turned up a few times. J is TRBJ1-2 and V is TRBV10-3; TRBD1 might be the D (6 bases). This CDR3 has 14 residues. Per the germline V gene, CDR1 is ENHRY and CDR2 is SYGVKD. The V end lost 6 bases, the J end lost 6 bases, and 17 bases lay between the germline ends. CDR3 sequence (DNA): TGTGCCATCAGCCTGGAGGGGGGATGGGATGGCTACACCTTC. This gives the protein CAISLEGGWDGYTF.

This chain connects TRBV29-1 to TRBJ1-1; D perhaps matches TRBD1 (5 bases). Germline lookup yields CDR1 SQVTM and CDR2 ANQGSEA. This CDR3 is built from 13 residues. V dropped 5 bases and J dropped 2 bases, with 12 bases sitting between them. CDR3 protein: CSVRGQLNTEAFF. The CDR3 DNA is TGCAGCGTTAGAGGACAACTAAACACTGAAGCTTTCTTT.

This clone was recorded a few times. The V and J genes are TRBV6-1 and TRBJ1-5, with 8 bases lining up with TRBD1. There are 14 residues in the CDR3. Germline V gives CDR1 MNHNS, CDR2 SASEGT. V was clipped by 6 bases and J by 2 bases; unmatched bases: 3. This chain's CDR3 is CASSPTGGNQPQHF. CDR3 in DNA: TGTGCCAGCAGCCCGACAGGGGGCAATCAGCCCCAGCATTTT.

This clone was counted a few times. This chain uses TRBV7-2 with TRBJ2-3; D is ambiguous. V lost 3 bases to trimming and J lost 0 bases, with 4 bases between them. There are 13 residues in the CDR3. The germline CDR1 and CDR2 sequences are SGHTA and FQGNSA. CDR3: CASSLQSTDTQYF. For the CDR3, the DNA is TGTGCCAGCAGCTTGCAGAGCACAGATACGCAGTATTTT.

The CDR3 here is CASSLVVGDTEAFF. In nucleotides, the CDR3 is TGTGCCAGCAGCTTAGTGGTCGGGGACACTGAAGCTTTCTTT. The chain couples TRBV7-9 to TRBJ1-1; D gene uncertain. Germline CDR1 SEHNR, CDR2 FQNEAQ (reference sequence). Trimming stripped 1 base from V and 3 bases from J, with 9 bases between. This CDR3 region has 14 residues.